A single sample is the source of the 10 T cell receptor beta chains below, sequenced in a study of blood T cells in healthy people across ages. A sample-barcoded 5' primer and a J-beta primer mix were used in a second PCR of roughly 6 to 11 cycles. Using its own MiXCR run on the 5' RACE reads, TCRdb lists one record per CDR3 protein. This sample yields about 1.1 million distinct CDR3 sequences, of which 35% to 45% are seen a single time; less than 15% belongs to the top ten. Sequencing was performed on blood. These receptors all come from a man aged 18 to 30 in good health.

Many counts were recorded for this clonotype. The chain links TRBV7-9 to TRBJ1-5, with D unresolved. V lost 1 base to trimming and J lost 6 bases, with 4 bases between them. Germline V gene lookup returns CDR1 SEHNR and CDR2 FQNEAQ (reference sequence). This CDR3 contains 12 residues. CDR3 nucleotide sequence: TGTGCCAGCAGCTTAGACGGTCAGCCCCAGCATTTT. It yields the protein CASSLDGQPQHF.

This clonotype has only a few counts. For the CDR3, the DNA is TGCAGTGCTAGGGGCAGCTTCTATGGCTACACCTTC. The encoded protein is CSARGSFYGYTF. The V and J genes are TRBV20-1 and TRBJ1-2; D is unclear. This CDR3 spans 12 amino acids. The germline V gene has CDR1 DFQATT and CDR2 SNEGSKA (reference sequence). V lost 3 bases, J lost 4 bases, and 9 bases lay in between.

The chain employs TRBV20-1 and TRBJ2-7; 7 nucleotides align to TRBD1. The V gene end was trimmed by 6 bases and the J gene end by 0 bases; junction bases not matched to a gene: 8. The V gene's germline CDR1 is DFQATT and CDR2 SNEGSKA (reference sequence). This CDR3 has 14 amino acids. The CDR3 coding sequence is TGCAGTGCGTCCGGGACAGTGTCCTCCTACGAGCAGTACTTC. Translated: CSASGTVSSYEQYF.

This clonotype turned up a few times. This chain uses TRBV29-1 with TRBJ1-2; 10 bases fit TRBD1. Germline V gene sequence: CDR1 SQVTM, CDR2 ANQGSEA. The CDR3 sequence is 14 residues long. Germline trimming cut 6 bases from V and 4 bases from J; bases unmatched to any gene: 8. Here the CDR3 reads CSVTPRTGGYGYTF. The CDR3 nucleotides are TGCAGCGTCACCCCAAGGACAGGGGGCTATGGCTACACCTTC.

The chain combines TRBV20-1 with TRBJ1-5; 9 bases agree with TRBD1. The J segment lost 10 bases and the V segment lost 5 bases, leaving 6 bases of the junction unmatched. Germline CDR1 is DFQATT and CDR2 is SNEGSKA (reference sequence). The CDR3 sequence is 12 residues long. In DNA, the CDR3 is TGCAGTGCTGGGGAAACAGGGGGCCCCCAGCATTTT. The encoded protein is CSAGETGGPQHF.

This clonotype was seen a few times. CDR3 protein: CASSYSDLNTEAFF. The CDR3 region has the DNA TGTGCCAGCAGTTACTCGGACCTGAACACTGAAGCTTTCTTT. The chain carries TRBV6-2 or TRBV6-3 and TRBJ1-1; D gene uncertain. Per germline, CDR1 MNHEY and CDR2 SVGEGT. V dropped 0 bases and J dropped 0 bases, with 5 bases sitting between them. This CDR3 contains 14 residues.

Only a few counts were recorded for this clonotype. J is TRBJ1-5 and V is TRBV5-1, with a tentative D call TRBD1 (6 bases). Trimming took 0 bases from V and 10 from J, leaving 17 bases between them. The CDR3 spans 15 residues. CDR1 is SGHRS, CDR2 YFSETQ, per germline. This chain's CDR3 is CASSLGYRDTGPQHF. In DNA, the CDR3 is TGCGCCAGCAGCTTGGGGTACAGGGATACGGGACCCCAGCATTTT.

The CDR3 DNA reads as TGTGCCAGCAGCTTAGTACAGAATAATGAAAAACTGTTTTTT. Amino acids: CASSLVQNNEKLFF. The chain carries TRBV7-9 and TRBJ1-4; D not resolved. Trimming removed 1 base at V and 4 bases at J, with 7 bases between. Germline V gene data show CDR1 as SEHNR and CDR2 as FQNEAQ (reference sequence). The CDR3 extends over 14 amino acids.

CDR3 in amino acids: CASSEQSTGRDDGYTF. CDR3 coding DNA: TGTGCCAGCAGTGAACAATCGACGGGAAGAGACGATGGCTACACCTTC. This chain connects TRBV2 to TRBJ1-2; D is ambiguous. The CDR3 loop spans 16 amino acids. Germline loops: CDR1 SNHLY, CDR2 FYNNEI. Trimming left V 2 bases short and J 6 bases short, with 19 bases between. Filled out from reference TRBV2 and TRBJ1-2, the complete variable domain reads EPEVTQTPSHQVTQMGQEVILRCVPISNHLYFYWYRQILGQKVEFLVSFYNNEISEKSEIFDDQFSVERPDGSNFTLKIRSTKLEDSAMYFCASSEQSTGRDDGYTFGSGTRLTVV.

The gene calls are TRBV4-3 and TRBJ2-7, with 9 bases lining up with TRBD1. The V and J ends lost 4 bases and 5 bases, in that order; junction bases with no gene match: 3. This CDR3 spans 13 amino acids. From germline, CDR1 is LGHNA and CDR2 YSLEER. As DNA, the CDR3 is TGCGCCAGCAGCCCCCGGACAGGGGACGAGCAGTACTTC. This encodes CASSPRTGDEQYF.